This T cell receptor beta chain was recovered during a study of OX40 agonist ivuxolimab in advanced cancers. As for the study more broadly: Ivuxolimab was an agonistic, fully human IgG2 monoclonal antibody directed against OX40 (CD134), a costimulatory receptor. Intravenous ivuxolimab was administered to patients every 2 weeks at six dose levels: 0.01, 0.1, 0.3, 1.5, 3 and 10 mg/kg. Of the approximately 53 patients in dose escalation, around 19 had hepatocellular carcinoma, roughly 15 had melanoma, 9 had renal cell carcinoma and 9 had head and neck cancer. In the dose-escalation cohort, approximately 82% of patients were male, and the mean age was 60 years with a range of roughly 23 to 90. Patients were allowed to have had prior anti-PD-1, anti-PD-L1 or anti-CTLA-4 therapy, and approximately 40% of the dose-escalation patients had been treated with checkpoint inhibitors. Partial responses were achieved by three dose-escalation patients, of whom one had hepatocellular carcinoma and two had cutaneous melanoma. The purpose of peripheral TCRbeta sequencing was to test whether ivuxolimab changed TCR sequence diversity and led to clonal T-cell expansion. The paper reports the monotherapy dose-escalation portion (N of about 50 patients) of the phase I ivuxolimab trial. The full study reports these points: Partial responders in the 0.1-3.0 mg/kg groups had among the lowest normalized peripheral clonal expansion, especially among CD8+ T cells. After ivuxolimab, CD8+ T cells had more expanded clones than CD4+ T cells on average. Low levels of normalized T-cell clonal expansion were also shown by some nonresponding patients. At doses from 0.1 to 3.0 mg/kg, clonal expansion was seen in both CD4+ and CD8+ blood T cells between baseline and week 6. The antigen specificity of the peripheral T cells that underwent clonal expansion was not determined.

Genomic DNA was extracted from sorted cells for sequencing of the TCRbeta CDR3 region. The immunoSEQ Assay was used to sequence the TCRbeta CDR3 regions. TCRdb took this table from immuneACCESS and kept in-frame rearrangements with V and J called. Such tables lack part of the clones; where checked against another copy, unresolved V genes explain under half of the gap, and the rest is unexplained. Within this sample are 77,000 or so clones, with about 84% of them counted one time only. The ten largest clones add up to more than 4% of the sample. Worth noting for this clone: The target of this receptor is not known. Base qualities are not provided; no much larger clone lies one nucleotide away.

Patients with autoimmune disease history or receiving systemic immunosuppression were excluded from the trial. Peripheral blood for TCR sequencing was collected from all dose cohorts at baseline, on cycle 4 day 1, and on cycle 7 day 1. The samples were drawn from a first-in-human, open-label, multicenter phase I dose-escalation trial of ivuxolimab. Adults with locally advanced or metastatic head and neck squamous cell, hepatocellular, melanoma or renal cell carcinoma were enrolled in the trial. Before TCR sequencing, CD4+ and CD8+ T cells were separately sorted from peripheral blood. The CDR3 runs 15 residues from the cysteine to the phenylalanine. The only DNA kept is the CDR3, 45 bases in frame from the first base. Via the germline V gene, CDR1 is MNHNS and CDR2 SASEGT. V is pared back by 1 base and J by 1 base, with 10 bases lying between the germline termini.

This TCR was sampled from an adult with an advanced solid tumor such as melanoma, head and neck, liver or kidney cancer. The chain uses TRBV6-1 and TRBJ1-1; TRBD1 is perhaps the D gene, given 5 matching bases. The sample consisted of CD4+ or CD8+ T cells sorted from blood, taken in a trial of the OX40 agonist ivuxolimab. The CDR3 is CASSEDGQTNTEAFF. The DNA is TGTGCCAGCAGTGAAGATGGACAAACGAACACTGAAGCTTTCTTT.